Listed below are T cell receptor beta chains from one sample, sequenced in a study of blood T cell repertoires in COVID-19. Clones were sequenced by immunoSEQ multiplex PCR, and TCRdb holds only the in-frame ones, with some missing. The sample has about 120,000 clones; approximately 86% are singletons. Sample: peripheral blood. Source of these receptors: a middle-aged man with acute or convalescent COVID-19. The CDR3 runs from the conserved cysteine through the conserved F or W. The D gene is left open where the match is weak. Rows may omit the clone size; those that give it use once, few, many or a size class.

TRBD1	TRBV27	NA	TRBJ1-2	CASSTSGTGNYGYTF	TGTGCCAGCAGTACATCCGGGACAGGGAACTATGGCTACACCTTC
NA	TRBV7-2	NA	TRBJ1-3	CASSFQVGEVTGNTIYF	TGTGCCAGCAGCTTCCAAGTAGGGGAGGTGACGGGAAACACCATATATTTT
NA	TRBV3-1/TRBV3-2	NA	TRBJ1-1	CASSQGYQGAEAFF	TGTGCCAGCAGCCAAGGTTACCAGGGCGCTGAAGCTTTCTTT
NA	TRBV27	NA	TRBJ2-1	CASSSGLRYNEQFF	TGTGCCAGCAGTTCGGGACTCCGGTACAATGAGCAGTTCTTC
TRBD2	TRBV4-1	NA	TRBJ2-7	CASSQDQTSGSSYEQYF	TGCGCCAGCAGCCAAGATCAAACTAGCGGAAGCTCCTACGAGCAGTACTTC
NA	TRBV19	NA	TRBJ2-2	CASTLGAVGELFF	TGTGCCAGTACCCTGGGGGCAGTCGGGGAGCTGTTTTTT
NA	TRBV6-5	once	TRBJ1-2	CASGGGVNGYTF	TGTGCCAGTGGAGGAGGGGTTAATGGCTACACCTTC
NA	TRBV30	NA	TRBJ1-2	CAWSPGMGVWGYTF	TGTGCCTGGAGTCCGGGAATGGGAGTTTGGGGCTACACCTTC
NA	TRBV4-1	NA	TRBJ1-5	CASSQDVPGGRGGQPQHF	TGCGCCAGCAGCCAAGACGTGCCCGGGGGGCGCGGCGGTCAGCCCCAGCATTTT
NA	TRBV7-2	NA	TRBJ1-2	CASIGQSANYGYTF	TGTGCCAGCATTGGACAGTCAGCCAACTATGGCTACACCTTC
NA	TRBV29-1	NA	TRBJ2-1	CSVRRAGSYNEQFF	TGCAGCGTTCGTAGGGCGGGATCCTACAATGAGCAGTTCTTC
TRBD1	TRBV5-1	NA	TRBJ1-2	CASSSSGTALYGYTF	TGCGCCAGCAGCTCCTCCGGGACAGCGTTATATGGCTACACCTTC
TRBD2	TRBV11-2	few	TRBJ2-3	CASSLGSSGRQYF	TGTGCCAGCAGCTTAGGGTCTAGCGGGAGGCAGTATTTT
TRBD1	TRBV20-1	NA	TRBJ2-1	CSASQQGSISYNEQFF	TGCAGTGCTAGTCAACAGGGGTCAATCTCCTACAATGAGCAGTTCTTC
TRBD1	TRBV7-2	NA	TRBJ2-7	CASSLVTGVSYEQYF	TGTGCCAGCAGCTTAGTAACAGGGGTCAGCTACGAGCAGTACTTC
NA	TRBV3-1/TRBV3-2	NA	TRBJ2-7	CASSQAAYEQYF	TGTGCCAGCAGCCAAGCCGCCTACGAGCAGTACTTC
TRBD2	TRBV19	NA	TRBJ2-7	CASSMKREGPYEQYF	TGTGCCAGTAGTATGAAGCGGGAGGGTCCCTACGAGCAGTACTTC
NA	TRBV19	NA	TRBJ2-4	CASSDRLAKNIQYF	TGTGCCAGTAGCGACAGGTTAGCCAAAAACATTCAGTACTTC
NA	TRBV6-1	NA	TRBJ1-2	CASSEGLGANYGYTF	TGTGCCAGCAGTGAAGGGTTAGGAGCTAACTATGGCTACACCTTC
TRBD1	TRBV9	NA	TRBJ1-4	CASSTQGANEKLFF	TGTGCCAGCAGCACACAGGGGGCGAATGAAAAACTGTTTTTT
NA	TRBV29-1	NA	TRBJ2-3	CSVGWAPDTQYF	TGCAGCGTTGGGTGGGCACCAGATACGCAGTATTTT
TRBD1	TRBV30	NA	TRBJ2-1	CAWSAWDRGPSEQFF	TGTGCCTGGAGTGCCTGGGACAGGGGGCCAAGTGAGCAGTTCTTC
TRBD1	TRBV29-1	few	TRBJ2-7	CSAKLQGGSYEQYF	TGCAGCGCAAAATTACAGGGGGGTTCCTACGAGCAGTACTTC
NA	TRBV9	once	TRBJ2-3	CASSVGASLGDTQYF	TGTGCCAGCAGCGTAGGGGCTTCCTTGGGAGATACGCAGTATTTT
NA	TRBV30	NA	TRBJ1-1	CAWSLSSGYTEAFF	TGTGCCTGGAGCTTGAGCTCAGGATACACTGAAGCTTTCTTT
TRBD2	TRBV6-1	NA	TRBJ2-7	CASSDKRGSEQYF	TGTGCCAGCAGTGACAAGCGGGGGAGCGAGCAGTACTTC
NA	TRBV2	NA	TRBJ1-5	CASSTGGGQPQHF	TGTGCCAGCAGTACGGGAGGGGGTCAGCCCCAGCATTTT